This T cell receptor beta chain was documented in a study of control samples from healthy donors and cancer patients. Only in-frame clones appear in the TCRdb table, and some are missing; sequencing was by immunoSEQ multiplex PCR. Altogether about 160,000 clones are present, 80% to 95% being singletons, with the ten largest covering about 5.8%. The V and J ends lost 0 bases and 3 bases respectively, with 12 bases between them. The CDR3 sequence is 16 residues long. Germline assignment: CDR1 LNHNV and CDR2 YYDKDF (reference sequence). This rearrangement joins TRBV15 to TRBJ1-5; D possibly corresponds to TRBD1 (5 bases). Specimen: blood. This sequence was found in a man between 18 and 29 years old in good health. DNA for the CDR3: TGTGCCACCAGCAGAGATCGGACAACCCACAATCAGCCCCAGCATTTT. Translating gives CATSRDRTTHNQPQHF.